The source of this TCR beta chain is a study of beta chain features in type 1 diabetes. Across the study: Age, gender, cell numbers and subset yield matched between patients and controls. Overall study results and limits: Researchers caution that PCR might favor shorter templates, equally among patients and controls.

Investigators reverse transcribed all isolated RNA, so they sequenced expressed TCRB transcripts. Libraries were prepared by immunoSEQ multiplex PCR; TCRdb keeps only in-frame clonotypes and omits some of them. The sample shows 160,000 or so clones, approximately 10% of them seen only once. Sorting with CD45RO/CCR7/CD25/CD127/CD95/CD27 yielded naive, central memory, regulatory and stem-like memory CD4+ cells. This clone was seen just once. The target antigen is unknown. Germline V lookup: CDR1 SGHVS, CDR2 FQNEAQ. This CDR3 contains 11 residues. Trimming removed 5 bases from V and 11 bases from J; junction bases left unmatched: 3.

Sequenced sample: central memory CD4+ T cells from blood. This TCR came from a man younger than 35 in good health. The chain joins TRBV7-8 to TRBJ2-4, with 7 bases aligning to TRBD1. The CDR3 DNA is TGTGCCAGCAGCCCAGGGGGTTTTCAGTACTTC. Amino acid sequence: CASSPGGFQYF.